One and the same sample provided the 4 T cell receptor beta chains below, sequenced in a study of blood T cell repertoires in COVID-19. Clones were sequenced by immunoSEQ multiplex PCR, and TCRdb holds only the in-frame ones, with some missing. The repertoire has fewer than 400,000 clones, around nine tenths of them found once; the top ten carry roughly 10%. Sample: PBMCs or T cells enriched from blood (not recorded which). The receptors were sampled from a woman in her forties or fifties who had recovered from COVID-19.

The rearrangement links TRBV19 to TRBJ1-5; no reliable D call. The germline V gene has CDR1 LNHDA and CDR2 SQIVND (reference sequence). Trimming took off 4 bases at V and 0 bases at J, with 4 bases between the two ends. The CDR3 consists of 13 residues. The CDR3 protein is CASSTLSNQPQHF. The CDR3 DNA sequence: TGTGCCAGTAGTACCCTTAGCAATCAGCCCCAGCATTTT.

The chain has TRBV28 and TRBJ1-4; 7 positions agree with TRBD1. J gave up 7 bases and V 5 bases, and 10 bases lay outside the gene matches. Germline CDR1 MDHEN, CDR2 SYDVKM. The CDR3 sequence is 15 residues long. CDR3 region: CASSRPGTAGEKLFF. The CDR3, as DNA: TGTGCCAGCAGTAGGCCCGGGACAGCCGGTGAAAAACTGTTTTTT.

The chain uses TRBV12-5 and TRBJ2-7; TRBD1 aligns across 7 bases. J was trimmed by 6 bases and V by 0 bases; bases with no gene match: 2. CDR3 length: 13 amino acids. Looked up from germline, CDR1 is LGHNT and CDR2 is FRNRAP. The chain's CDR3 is CASGLVEGAEQYF. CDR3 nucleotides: TGTGCTAGTGGTTTGGTAGAGGGGGCCGAGCAGTACTTC. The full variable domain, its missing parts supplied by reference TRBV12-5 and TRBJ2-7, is DARVTQTPRHKVTEMGQEVTMRCQPILGHNTVFWYRQTMMQGLELLAYFRNRAPLDDSGMPKDRFSAEMPDATLATLKIQPSEPRDSAVYFCASGLVEGAEQYFGPGTRLTVT.

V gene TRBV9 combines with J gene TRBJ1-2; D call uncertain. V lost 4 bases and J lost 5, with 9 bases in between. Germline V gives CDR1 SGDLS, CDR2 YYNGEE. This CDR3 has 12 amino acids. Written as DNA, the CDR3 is TGTGCCAGCAGCCCGGGTCCTTATGGCTACACCTTC. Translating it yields CASSPGPYGYTF. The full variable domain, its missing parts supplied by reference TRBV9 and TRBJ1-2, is DSGVTQTPKHLITATGQRVTLRCSPRSGDLSVYWYQQSLDQGLQFLIQYYNGEERAKGNILERFSAQQFPDLHSELNLSSLELGDSALYFCASSPGPYGYTFGSGTRLTVV.